The 13 T cell receptor beta chains below all came from one sample that was sequenced in a study of response to subunit inactivated influenza vaccine. MiXCR was run by TCRdb on the RT-PCR reads, yielding one entry per CDR3 protein. This repertoire shows roughly 620,000 distinct CDR3 sequences, about 11% found once; its top ten account for approximately 10%. This sample also appeared in a second study, on T cells expressing NK-cell markers. Per that paper: Scientists made TCR beta cDNA using 5'RACE template switching with UMIs.

The sequences come from PBMCs from blood, collected on the day of vaccination. These receptor sequences come from a man aged 45-60 years who received an inactivated influenza vaccine.

This clonotype has just a few counts. The gene calls are TRBV28 and TRBJ2-5; 8 nucleotides match TRBD1. The CDR3 spans 15 residues. With V trimmed by 5 bases and J by 4 bases, 9 bases remained unmatched. The germline CDR1 and CDR2 sequences are MDHEN and SYDVKM. The CDR3 DNA sequence: TGTGCCAGCAGTCCCCGAGGACAGGGTACAGAGACCCAGTACTTC. This encodes CASSPRGQGTETQYF.

Ten or more counts support this clonotype. V gene TRBV27 combines with J gene TRBJ1-6, with TRBD1 identical over 10 bases. This CDR3 is 14 amino acids long. Germline values: CDR1 MNHEY, CDR2 SMNVEV (reference sequence). Germline trimming cut 7 bases from V and 13 bases from J; bases unmatched to any gene: 10. The chain's CDR3 is CASTRQGAAYPLHF. The DNA of the CDR3 is TGTGCCAGCACCCGACAGGGGGCAGCTTATCCCCTCCACTTT.

This clonotype has ten or more counts. The rearrangement joins TRBV19 to TRBJ2-1; a possible D gene is TRBD2 (5 bases). The germline V gene encodes CDR1 LNHDA and CDR2 SQIVND (reference sequence). This CDR3 comprises 15 residues. The V and J ends lost 9 bases and 0 bases respectively, with 15 bases between them. The CDR3 DNA sequence: TGTGCCAGCAGCATCAGCGGAGGCTCCTACAATGAGCAGTTCTTC. It encodes CASSISGGSYNEQFF.

In this sample, this clonotype turned up a few times. The rearrangement uses TRBV12-3 or TRBV12-4 and TRBJ2-7, with 7 bases that match TRBD2. The CDR3 totals 17 residues. V lost 5 bases to trimming and J lost 4 bases; unmatched junction nucleotides: 17. The CDR3 loop is CASSPVAVGGIKYEQYF. CDR3 bases: TGTGCCAGCAGTCCGGTTGCTGTGGGGGGGATTAAATACGAGCAGTACTTC.

The CDR3 protein is CSARSTGRVGNQPQHF. CDR3 nucleotides: TGCAGTGCTAGATCGACAGGGAGAGTTGGCAATCAGCCCCAGCATTTT. V gene TRBV20-1 combines with J gene TRBJ1-5; 7 bases are a match to TRBD1. CDR1 is DFQATT and CDR2 is SNEGSKA in the germline V gene (reference sequence). The CDR3 has 16 residues. Losses at the gene ends were 2 bases for V and 2 bases for J; bases not matched to a gene: 9.

This clonotype was found many times. The chain is built from TRBV20-1 and TRBJ1-1; 7 bases agree with TRBD1. Germline lookup yields CDR1 DFQATT and CDR2 SNEGSKA (reference sequence). The CDR3 is made up of 13 amino acids. The J segment lost 2 bases and the V segment lost 6 bases, leaving 6 bases of the junction unmatched. CDR3 sequence (DNA): TGCAGTGCCCTTACAGGGGCCAACACTGAAGCTTTCTTT. This encodes CSALTGANTEAFF.

The gene calls are TRBV12-3 or TRBV12-4 and TRBJ2-2, with 13 bases matching TRBD2. The CDR3 is 16 residues long. Germline trimming cut 6 bases from V and 5 bases from J; bases unmatched to any gene: 6. CDR3 in amino acids: CASRRTSGSRTGELFF. Written as DNA, the CDR3 is TGTGCCAGCAGAAGGACTAGCGGGAGCCGGACCGGGGAGCTGTTTTTT.

The chain couples TRBV9 to TRBJ2-3; 7 positions agree with TRBD2. Losses at the gene ends were 4 bases for V and 4 bases for J; bases not matched to a gene: 6. Germline CDR1 and CDR2: SGDLS and YYNGEE. The CDR3 length is 14 residues. The DNA for the CDR3 is TGTGCCAGCAGCCTCACAGCGGGATCAGATACGCAGTATTTT. It codes for CASSLTAGSDTQYF.

This clonotype was seen more than once but under ten times. The rearrangement uses TRBV29-1 and TRBJ1-3, with unresolved D. Germline assignment: CDR1 SQVTM and CDR2 ANQGSEA. V was trimmed by 3 bases and J by 0 bases, leaving 9 bases between them. This CDR3 spans 14 amino acids. As DNA, the CDR3 is TGCAGCGTTGATCGGCTAATCTCTGGAAACACCATATATTTT. Protein: CSVDRLISGNTIYF.

V and J are TRBV5-1 and TRBJ2-3, with 9 bases lining up with TRBD1. This CDR3 has 14 amino acids. Germline assignment: CDR1 SGHRS and CDR2 YFSETQ. Trimming removed 2 bases from V and 5 bases from J; junction bases left unmatched: 3. CDR3 protein: CASSLWTGEDTQYF. For the CDR3, the DNA is TGCGCCAGCAGCTTATGGACAGGGGAAGATACGCAGTATTTT.

This clonotype has just a few counts. This rearrangement joins TRBV20-1 to TRBJ1-4, with unresolved D. Between the trimmed V and J ends, which lost 3 bases and 0 bases, there was a span of 11 bases. The CDR3 has 15 amino acids. The germline gives CDR1 DFQATT, CDR2 SNEGSKA (reference sequence). The CDR3 coding sequence is TGCAGTGCTAGGGCAGACACCGCAACTAATGAAAAACTGTTTTTT. Its protein is CSARADTATNEKLFF.

V usage is TRBV29-1 and J usage is TRBJ2-1; 7 positions match TRBD1. This CDR3 spans 14 amino acids. V lost 7 bases, J lost 4 bases, and 10 bases stayed unmatched. The germline gives CDR1 SQVTM, CDR2 ANQGSEA. For the CDR3, the DNA is TGCAGCGGCCCCCGGACAGGAGGTTACAATGAGCAGTTCTTC. As protein: CSGPRTGGYNEQFF.

The rearrangement uses TRBV12-3 or TRBV12-4 and TRBJ1-6; tentatively, D is TRBD1 (6 bases). The CDR3 consists of 14 residues. V lost 6 bases to trimming and J lost 7 bases, with 13 bases between them. The CDR3, as DNA: TGTGCCAGCAGACAGGGATTTAAGAATTCACCCCTCCACTTT. As protein: CASRQGFKNSPLHF.